Here is one T cell receptor (beta chain) with its context. Its antigen remains unknown. The data are from a study of beta chain features in type 1 diabetes. The study, taken as a whole, reports: For TCRB rearrangement, an influence of HLA type remained unresolved here.

The length of the CDR3 is 17 residues. The germline gives CDR1 SGHDN, CDR2 FVKESK. Trimming took 2 bases from V and 4 from J; bases not matched to a gene: 11. Expressed TCRB transcripts were sequenced, since all the RNA that had been isolated was reverse transcribed. Assay: immunoSEQ multiplex PCR; the TCRdb copy retains only in-frame clones and omits some. The sample shows a few hundred thousand clones, over 11% of them seen only once. Sequencing used naive CD4+ T cells from blood. The sequence derives from a man aged 25 to 40 in good health. The V gene is TRBV14, the J gene TRBJ2-5; 9 nucleotides align to TRBD1. CDR3 protein: CASSQHRDRVMGETQYF. The CDR3 DNA sequence: TGTGCCAGCAGCCAACACCGGGACAGGGTTATGGGAGAGACCCAGTACTTC.